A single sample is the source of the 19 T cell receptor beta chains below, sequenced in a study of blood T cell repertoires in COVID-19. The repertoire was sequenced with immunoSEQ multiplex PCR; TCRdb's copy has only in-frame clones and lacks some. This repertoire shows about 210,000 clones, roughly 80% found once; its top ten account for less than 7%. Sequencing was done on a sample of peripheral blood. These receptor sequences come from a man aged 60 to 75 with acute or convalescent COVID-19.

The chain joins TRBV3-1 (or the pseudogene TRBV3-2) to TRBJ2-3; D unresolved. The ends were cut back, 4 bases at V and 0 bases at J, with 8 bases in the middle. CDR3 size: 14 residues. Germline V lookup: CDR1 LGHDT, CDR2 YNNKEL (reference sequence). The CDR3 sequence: CASSPSSSTDTQYF. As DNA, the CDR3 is TGTGCCAGCAGCCCCTCGTCTAGCACAGATACGCAGTATTTT.

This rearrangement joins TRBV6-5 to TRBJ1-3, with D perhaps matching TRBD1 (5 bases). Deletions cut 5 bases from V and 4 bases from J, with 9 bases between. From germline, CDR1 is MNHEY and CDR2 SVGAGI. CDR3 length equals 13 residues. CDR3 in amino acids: CASSRGVGNTIYF. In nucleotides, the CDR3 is TGTGCCAGCAGTCGGGGGGTCGGAAACACCATATATTTT.

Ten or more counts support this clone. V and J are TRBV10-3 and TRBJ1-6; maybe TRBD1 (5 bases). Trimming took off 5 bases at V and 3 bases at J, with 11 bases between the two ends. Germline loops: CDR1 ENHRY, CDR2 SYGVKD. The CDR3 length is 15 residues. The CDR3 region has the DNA TGTGCCATCAGTCCGGGGGAGCACTATAATTCACCCCTCCACTTT. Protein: CAISPGEHYNSPLHF.

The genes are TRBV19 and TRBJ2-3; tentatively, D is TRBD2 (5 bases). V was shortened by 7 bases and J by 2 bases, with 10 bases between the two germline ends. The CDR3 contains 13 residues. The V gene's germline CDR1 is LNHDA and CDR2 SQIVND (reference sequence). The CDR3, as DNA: TGTGCCAGTATGCCGGGATCCACAGATACGCAGTATTTT. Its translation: CASMPGSTDTQYF. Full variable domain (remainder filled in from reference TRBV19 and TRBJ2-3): DGGITQSPKYLFRKEGQNVTLSCEQNLNHDAMYWYRQDPGQGLRLIYYSQIVNDFQKGDIAEGYSVSREKKESFPLTVTSAQKNPTAFYLCASMPGSTDTQYFGPGTRLTVL.

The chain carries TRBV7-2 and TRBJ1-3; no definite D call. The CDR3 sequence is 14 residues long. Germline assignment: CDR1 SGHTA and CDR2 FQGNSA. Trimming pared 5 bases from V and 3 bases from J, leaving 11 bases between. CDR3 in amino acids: CASSKGEIGNTIYF. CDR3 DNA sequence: TGTGCCAGCAGCAAAGGAGAGATTGGAAACACCATATATTTT.

The DNA for the CDR3 is TGTGCCAGCAGCTTGGCCGGGACAGGGATAACTGAAGCTTTCTTT. It yields the protein CASSLAGTGITEAFF. V is TRBV5-8 and J is TRBJ1-1; 9 bases fit TRBD1. Germline V gene data show CDR1 as SGHTS and CDR2 as YDEGEE. The ends lost 0 bases at V and 5 bases at J; junction bases unmatched: 5. The length of the CDR3 is 15 residues.

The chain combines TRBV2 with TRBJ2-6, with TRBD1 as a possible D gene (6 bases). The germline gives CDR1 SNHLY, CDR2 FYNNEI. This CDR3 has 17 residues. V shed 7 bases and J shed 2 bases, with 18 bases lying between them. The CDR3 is CASMMGLGATGANVLTF. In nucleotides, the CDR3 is TGTGCCAGCATGATGGGCCTGGGGGCCACTGGGGCCAACGTCCTGACTTTC.

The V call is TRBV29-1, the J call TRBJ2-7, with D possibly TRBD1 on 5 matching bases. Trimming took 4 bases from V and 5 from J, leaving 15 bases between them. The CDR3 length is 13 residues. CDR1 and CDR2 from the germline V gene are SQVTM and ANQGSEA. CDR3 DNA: TGCAGCGTTGGGTGGGGCCGATCCCACGAGCAGTACTTC. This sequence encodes CSVGWGRSHEQYF.

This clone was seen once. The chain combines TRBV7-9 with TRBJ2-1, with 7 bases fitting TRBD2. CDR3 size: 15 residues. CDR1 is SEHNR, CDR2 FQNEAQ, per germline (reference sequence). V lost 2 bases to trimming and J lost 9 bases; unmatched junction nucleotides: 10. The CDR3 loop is CASSLRGLLGSEQFF. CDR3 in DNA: TGTGCCAGCAGCTTAAGGGGACTACTGGGGAGTGAGCAGTTCTTC.

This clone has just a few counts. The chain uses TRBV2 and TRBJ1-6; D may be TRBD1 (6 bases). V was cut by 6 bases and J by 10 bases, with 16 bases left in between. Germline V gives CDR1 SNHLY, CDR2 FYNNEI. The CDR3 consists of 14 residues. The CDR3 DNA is TGTGCCAGCAGCCCTGGGACAAAACAATCACCCCTCCACTTT. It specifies CASSPGTKQSPLHF. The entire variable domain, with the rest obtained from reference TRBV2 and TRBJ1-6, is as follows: EPEVTQTPSHQVTQMGQEVILRCVPISNHLYFYWYRQILGQKVEFLVSFYNNEISEKSEIFDDQFSVERPDGSNFTLKIRSTKLEDSAMYFCASSPGTKQSPLHFGNGTRLTVT.

The chain's CDR3 is CASSFAGGRQNEQFF. The DNA of the CDR3 is TGTGCCAGCAGCTTTGCGGGGGGGCGTCAGAATGAGCAGTTCTTC. The chain employs TRBV7-9 and TRBJ2-1, with 9 bases aligning to TRBD2. The CDR3 consists of 15 residues. Trimming removed 3 bases from V and 7 bases from J; junction bases left unmatched: 7. Germline loops: CDR1 SEHNR, CDR2 FQNEAQ (reference sequence).

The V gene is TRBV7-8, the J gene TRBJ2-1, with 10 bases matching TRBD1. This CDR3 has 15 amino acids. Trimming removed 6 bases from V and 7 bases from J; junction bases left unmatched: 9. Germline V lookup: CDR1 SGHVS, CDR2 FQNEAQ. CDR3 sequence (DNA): TGTGCCAGCAGTTTTTCCGGGACAGGGGAGAATGAGCAGTTCTTC. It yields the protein CASSFSGTGENEQFF.

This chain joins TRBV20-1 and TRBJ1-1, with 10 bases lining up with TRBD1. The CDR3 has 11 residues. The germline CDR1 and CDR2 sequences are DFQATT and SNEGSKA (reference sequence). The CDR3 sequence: CRSGQGLEAFF. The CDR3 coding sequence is TGCAGATCGGGACAGGGGTTAGAAGCTTTCTTT.

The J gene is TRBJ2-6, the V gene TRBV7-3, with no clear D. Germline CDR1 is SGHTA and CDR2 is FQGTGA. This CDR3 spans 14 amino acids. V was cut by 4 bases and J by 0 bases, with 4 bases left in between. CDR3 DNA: TGTGCCAGCAGCTCTAGCTCTGGGGCCAACGTCCTGACTTTC. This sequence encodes CASSSSSGANVLTF.

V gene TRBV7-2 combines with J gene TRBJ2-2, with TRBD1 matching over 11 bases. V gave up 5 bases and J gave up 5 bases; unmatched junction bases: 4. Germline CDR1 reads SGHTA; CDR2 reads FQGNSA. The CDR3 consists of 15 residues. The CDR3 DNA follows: TGTGCCAGCAGCCAGGACAGGGGGCTTACCGGGGAGCTGTTTTTT. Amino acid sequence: CASSQDRGLTGELFF.

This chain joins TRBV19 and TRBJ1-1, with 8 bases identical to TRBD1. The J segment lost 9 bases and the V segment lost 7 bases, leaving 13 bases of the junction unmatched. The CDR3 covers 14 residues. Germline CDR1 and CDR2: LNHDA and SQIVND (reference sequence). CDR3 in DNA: TGTGCCAGTACCATGGACAGGGAGGTCCGACAAGCTTTCTTT. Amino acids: CASTMDREVRQAFF.

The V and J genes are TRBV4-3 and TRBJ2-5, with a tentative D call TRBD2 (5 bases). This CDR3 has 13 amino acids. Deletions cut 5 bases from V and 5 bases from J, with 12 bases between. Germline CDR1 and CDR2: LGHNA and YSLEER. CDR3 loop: CASSIEGWETQYF. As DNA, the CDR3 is TGCGCCAGCAGCATAGAGGGCTGGGAGACCCAGTACTTC.

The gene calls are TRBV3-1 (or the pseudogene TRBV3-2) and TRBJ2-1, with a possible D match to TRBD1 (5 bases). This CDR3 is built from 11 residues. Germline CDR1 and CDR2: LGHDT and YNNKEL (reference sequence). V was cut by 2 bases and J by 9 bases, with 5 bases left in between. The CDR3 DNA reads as TGTGCCAGCAGCCAAACAGGTGAGCAGTTCTTC. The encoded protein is CASSQTGEQFF.

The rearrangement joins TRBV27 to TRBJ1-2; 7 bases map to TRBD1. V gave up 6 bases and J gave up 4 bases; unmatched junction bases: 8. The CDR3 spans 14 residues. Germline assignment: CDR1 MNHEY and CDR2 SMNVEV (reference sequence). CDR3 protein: CASSPQGQVYGYTF. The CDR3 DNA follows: TGTGCCAGCAGCCCCCAAGGACAGGTCTATGGCTACACCTTC.